A selection of T cell receptor beta chains follows, all from one sample in a study of T-cell memory formation after mild COVID-19. One entry per CDR3 protein results from TCRdb running MiXCR on the 5' RACE reads. The profile shows around 200,000 distinct CDR3 sequences, over 9% of them singletons. What was sequenced was PBMCs or a T cell subset sorted from them (not recorded which). These receptors were obtained from a young man who had mild COVID-19 (a few samples of this study predate the infection). Cell type and time point are not known. The CDR3 runs from the conserved cysteine through the conserved F or W. A D gene is named only where the DNA matches it firmly. Some rows have no size entry. The others give once, few or many, or a class for an expanded clone.

D	V	J	size	DNA	CDR3
-	TRBV20-1	TRBJ1-1	-	TGCAGTGCTAGACGCCACATGAACACTGAAGCTTTCTTT	CSARRHMNTEAFF
-	TRBV19	TRBJ1-2	-	TGTGCCAGCGTATCGACTGGGTTTGGCTACACCTTC	CASVSTGFGYTF
TRBD1	TRBV2	TRBJ2-1	-	TGTGCCAGCCACATGGGACAGGGGGCTTACAATGAGCAGTTCTTC	CASHMGQGAYNEQFF
-	TRBV5-1	TRBJ2-3	many	TGCGCCAGCAACGACCCGGGCAGCCAAGATACGCAGTATTTT	CASNDPGSQDTQYF
-	TRBV5-1	TRBJ1-1	-	TGCGCCAGCAGCCCCTCGGGAAGGAGCGAGACTGAAGCTTTCTTT	CASSPSGRSETEAFF
-	TRBV7-2	TRBJ1-6	-	TGTGCCTCGGGCGGGGCGGAAGGGTCCTATAATTCACCCCTCCACTTT	CASGGAEGSYNSPLHF
-	TRBV5-1	TRBJ1-1	-	TGCGCCAGCAGCCGAGGAGTCATGAACACTGAAGCTTTCTTT	CASSRGVMNTEAFF
TRBD1	TRBV19	TRBJ1-5	-	TGTGCCAGTAGTACGACAGGGGGCAATCAGCCCCAGCATTTT	CASSTTGGNQPQHF
TRBD1	TRBV4-2	TRBJ2-7	-	TGTGCCAGCAGCCCTGCGGGGGGGACAGGGGGCTCCTACGAGCAGTACTTC	CASSPAGGTGGSYEQYF
-	TRBV5-1	TRBJ2-1	-	TGCGCCAGCAGCCCCCCCTCGACCCCCACCGATGAGCAGTTCTTC	CASSPPSTPTDEQFF
TRBD1	TRBV6-6	TRBJ1-1	few	TGTGCCACGGTACAGGGGGCCTACACTGAAGCTTTCTTT	CATVQGAYTEAFF
TRBD1	TRBV12-3/TRBV12-4	TRBJ1-1	few	TGTGCCAGCAATCTACAGGGGACGGCTTTCTTT	CASNLQGTAFF
TRBD1	TRBV7-8	TRBJ2-4	-	TGTGCCAGCAGCTTCGGGACAGGGGGGAACATTCAGTACTTC	CASSFGTGGNIQYF
-	TRBV18	TRBJ1-2	once	TGTGCCAGCTCACTCCGCCCGAACACGGGACAAAGACTCTATGGCTACACCTTC	CASSLRPNTGQRLYGYTF
TRBD2	TRBV6-6	TRBJ2-4	many	TGTGCCAGCAGTGGAGCGGGGGCCTTAGCCAAAAACATTCAGTACTTC	CASSGAGALAKNIQYF
-	TRBV7-2	TRBJ2-3	-	TGTGCCAGCAGCTTATTGGGCAGCTACTGGGGCACAGATACGCAGTATTTT	CASSLLGSYWGTDTQYF
-	TRBV6-8	TRBJ2-2	few	TGTGCCAGCAGCTACACGAAACACAGAAAACCAAACACCGGGGAGCTGTTTTTT	CASSYTKHRKPNTGELFF
-	TRBV20-1	TRBJ2-5	many	TGCAGTGCTAAGCGCCGGGGCGGGGAGACCCAGTACTTC	CSAKRRGGETQYF